This T cell receptor (beta chain) was retrieved from a study of long-term antiretroviral therapy in people with HIV. Study background: The 2015 immediate-ART recommendation came about a decade after the earliest samples. Points from the study as a whole: Increased diversity was seen after ART, yet it remained lower than in transplant donor controls.

This clone appeared a single time. Antigen: not known. Run at survey level, the immunoSEQ assay was version v3.0. Sequencing aimed at about 40,000-55,000 T-cell genomes per sample. Method: immunoSEQ multiplex PCR; TCRdb's copy keeps in-frame clones and lacks some. The repertoire holds some 14,000 clones, with 70% to 85% as singletons. This CDR3 contains 14 residues. Germline assignment: CDR1 GTSNPN and CDR2 SVGIG (reference sequence). Trimming removed 3 bases at V and 0 bases at J, with 12 bases between. This chain links TRBV30 with TRBJ2-7; TRBD2 might be the D (6 bases). The sample in question was unsorted PBMCs, obtained just before starting antiretroviral therapy. This receptor was identified in a man between 35 and 55 years old with HIV. CDR3 residues: CAWRRHGSSYEQYF. The CDR3 nucleotides read TGTGCCTGGAGGCGACACGGGAGCTCCTACGAGCAGTACTTC.